These T cell receptor beta chains were read from a single sample in a study of Graves' ophthalmopathy and Graves' hyperthyroidism. TCRdb itself ran the multiplex PCR reads through MiXCR, one entry per CDR3 protein. Of about 740,000 distinct CDR3 sequences in the sample, around 40% were seen once. The sample consisted of peripheral blood. The receptors derive from an adult man with Graves' ophthalmopathy. CDR3s include the opening cysteine and the closing phenylalanine or tryptophan. A D gene is named only where the DNA matches it firmly. Size is stated for part of the rows, as once, few or many counts, or as a class when the clone is expanded.

CDR3nt: TGTGCCAGCAGCTTAGGCGTCTTAGGGGGGGAGACTGAAGCTTTCTTT; CDR3aa: CASSLGVLGGETEAFF; v_gene: TRBV11-2; j_gene: TRBJ1-1; d_gene: .; abundance: .
CDR3nt: TGTGCCAGTAGAAGCCCACAGAACACTGAAGCTTTCTTT; CDR3aa: CASRSPQNTEAFF; v_gene: TRBV19; j_gene: TRBJ1-1; d_gene: .; abundance: once
CDR3nt: TGTGCCAGCAGCGCCGACAGGGGATGGTATGGCTACACCTTC; CDR3aa: CASSADRGWYGYTF; v_gene: TRBV11-2; j_gene: TRBJ1-2; d_gene: TRBD1; abundance: .
CDR3nt: TGTGCCCGCAGCTCCTCAGGGGGTACTTTAAAGACCCAGTACTTC; CDR3aa: CARSSSGGTLKTQYF; v_gene: TRBV7-2; j_gene: TRBJ2-5; d_gene: TRBD1; abundance: .
CDR3nt: TGTGCCAGCAGACGAGGGGACGTGGACACTGAAGCTTTCTTT; CDR3aa: CASRRGDVDTEAFF; v_gene: TRBV7-2; j_gene: TRBJ1-1; d_gene: .; abundance: many
CDR3nt: TGTGCCAGCAGTTTAGCGGGGACAGCTCATGGCTACACCTTC; CDR3aa: CASSLAGTAHGYTF; v_gene: TRBV10-3; j_gene: TRBJ1-2; d_gene: TRBD1; abundance: .
CDR3nt: TGCAGTGCTAGAGATTTCGGCGGGACCCAAGAGACCCAGTACTTC; CDR3aa: CSARDFGGTQETQYF; v_gene: TRBV20-1; j_gene: TRBJ2-5; d_gene: .; abundance: .
CDR3nt: TGTGCCATCAGTGAAACTACAGGGACAGCCTATGGCTACACCTTC; CDR3aa: CAISETTGTAYGYTF; v_gene: TRBV10-3; j_gene: TRBJ1-2; d_gene: TRBD1; abundance: .
CDR3nt: TGTGCCAGCAGTCGGGAGTCTGGGGCCAACGTCCTGACTTTC; CDR3aa: CASSRESGANVLTF; v_gene: TRBV2; j_gene: TRBJ2-6; d_gene: .; abundance: many
CDR3nt: TGTGCCAGCAACATACAGGGGGCAGGGTCACCCCTCCACTTT; CDR3aa: CASNIQGAGSPLHF; v_gene: TRBV6-6; j_gene: TRBJ1-6; d_gene: TRBD1; abundance: many
CDR3nt: TGCAGCATGGGGGGGGCCAATGGCTACACCTTC; CDR3aa: CSMGGANGYTF; v_gene: TRBV29-1; j_gene: TRBJ1-2; d_gene: .; abundance: .